This T cell receptor beta chain is from a study of blood T cell repertoires in COVID-19. Overall study context: Samples taken during acute and convalescent COVID-19 were collected in the United States, Italy and Spain.

Sequencing used immunoSEQ multiplex PCR; TCRdb keeps in-frame clones, though not all of them. The profile shows around 270,000 clones, 75% to 90% of them singletons. The CDR3 totals 15 residues. The germline CDR1 and CDR2 sequences are KGHSH and LQKENI. Trimming took 3 bases from V and 3 from J; bases not matched to a gene: 6. This sequence joins TRBV18 and TRBJ1-2; 8 bases are shared with TRBD1. Sequencing input: PBMCs or T cells enriched from blood (not recorded which). The TCR originated in a woman aged 40 to 49 who had been exposed to COVID-19. DNA for the CDR3: TGTGCCAGCTCACCCCCGACAGGGGACCACTATGGCTACACCTTC. Translating gives CASSPPTGDHYGYTF.